Listed here are 14 T cell receptor beta chains from one sample, sequenced in a study of cytomegalovirus exposure and HLA in healthy donors. PCR was performed using 60 Vbeta and 13 Jbeta primers. TCRdb's copy holds only in-frame clones and misses some; the assay was immunoSEQ multiplex PCR. In total, the table holds under 200,000 clones. Material: PBMCs. The receptors were gathered from a woman under 30 in good health and CMV-seropositive.

With respect to this clone: Other DNA sequences in the same sample also yield this CDR3. V and J are TRBV14 and TRBJ2-7; D perhaps matches TRBD1 (6 bases). The CDR3 totals 13 residues. V was shortened by 0 bases and J by 7 bases, with 10 bases between the two germline ends. In germline, CDR1 is SGHDN, CDR2 FVKESK. The CDR3 loop is CASSQDRGLEQYF. The CDR3 DNA sequence: TGTGCCAGCAGCCAAGACAGGGGCTTGGAGCAGTACTTC.

The chain carries TRBV19 and TRBJ2-1; D may be TRBD1 (6 bases). The CDR3 is 15 amino acids. Per germline, CDR1 LNHDA and CDR2 SQIVND (reference sequence). The germline V and J ends were trimmed by 0 bases and 7 bases, with 13 bases remaining between them. The CDR3 coding sequence is TGTGCCAGTAGTATAGACGCAGGGGCGACGAATGAGCAGTTCTTC. Translated: CASSIDAGATNEQFF.

This chain joins TRBV2 and TRBJ1-1; D is unclear. Germline loops: CDR1 SNHLY, CDR2 FYNNEI. Deletions cut 11 bases from V and 1 base from J, with 17 bases between. CDR3 length equals 14 residues. The CDR3 nucleotides are TGTGCCGGCTGGGTTTCGACGGGGAACACTGAAGCTTTCTTT. As protein: CAGWVSTGNTEAFF. The whole variable domain, remainder taken from reference TRBV2 and TRBJ1-1, is EPEVTQTPSHQVTQMGQEVILRCVPISNHLYFYWYRQILGQKVEFLVSFYNNEISEKSEIFDDQFSVERPDGSNFTLKIRSTKLEDSAMYFCAGWVSTGNTEAFFGQGTRLTVV.

The gene calls are TRBV6-1 and TRBJ2-5; 10 nucleotides match TRBD2. Germline V gene lookup returns CDR1 MNHNS and CDR2 SASEGT. CDR3 length equals 15 residues. With 7 bases clipped from V and 2 bases from J, the junction kept 7 bases outside the gene matches. CDR3 loop: CASTTTSGYQETQYF. The DNA of the CDR3 is TGTGCCAGCACAACGACTAGCGGGTATCAAGAGACCCAGTACTTC.

The chain recombines TRBV11-2 with TRBJ1-5; TRBD1 agrees at 9 bases. Per germline, CDR1 SGHAT and CDR2 FQNNGV. J gave up 11 bases and V 1 base, and 6 bases lay outside the gene matches. The CDR3 totals 14 residues. The DNA of the CDR3 is TGTGCCAGCAGCTTAGGGGGACAGGGTGGGACCCAGCATTTT. Its translation is CASSLGGQGGTQHF.

The genes are TRBV4-1 and TRBJ1-5, with D tentatively TRBD1 (6 bases). The V and J ends lost 0 bases and 11 bases respectively, with 17 bases between them. The CDR3 totals 15 residues. CDR1 and CDR2 (germline): MGHRA, YSYEKL. The chain's CDR3 is CASSQEQDSPWSQHF. The DNA for the CDR3 is TGCGCCAGCAGCCAAGAACAGGACAGCCCCTGGTCCCAGCATTTT.

The chain carries TRBV9 and TRBJ2-1; 7 nucleotides match TRBD2. This CDR3 has 15 residues. Germline CDR1 SGDLS, CDR2 YYNGEE. The V gene end was trimmed by 0 bases and the J gene end by 4 bases; junction bases not matched to a gene: 4. The CDR3 sequence: CASSVGGSAYNEQFF. DNA for the CDR3: TGTGCCAGCAGCGTAGGCGGGAGCGCATACAATGAGCAGTTCTTC.

V gene TRBV30 combines with J gene TRBJ2-2; D not resolved. The ends were cut back, 3 bases at V and 4 bases at J, with 12 bases in the middle. Germline loops: CDR1 GTSNPN, CDR2 SVGIG (reference sequence). The CDR3 extends over 14 amino acids. CDR3 region: CAWSALHSTGELFF. For the CDR3, the DNA is TGTGCCTGGAGCGCCCTTCACTCCACCGGGGAGCTGTTTTTT.

The genes are TRBV19 and TRBJ1-3; TRBD1 agrees at 7 bases. Germline V gene sequence: CDR1 LNHDA, CDR2 SQIVND (reference sequence). The CDR3 extends over 16 amino acids. V gave up 4 bases and J gave up 2 bases; unmatched junction bases: 8. Here the CDR3 reads CASSKKRGLTGNTIYF. Here the CDR3 DNA reads TGTGCCAGTAGTAAGAAGAGGGGGCTGACTGGAAACACCATATATTTT. The full variable domain, in which reference TRBV19 and TRBJ1-3 provide the parts outside the CDR3, is DGGITQSPKYLFRKEGQNVTLSCEQNLNHDAMYWYRQDPGQGLRLIYYSQIVNDFQKGDIAEGYSVSREKKESFPLTVTSAQKNPTAFYLCASSKKRGLTGNTIYFGEGSWLTVV.

The J gene is TRBJ1-6, the V gene TRBV15; 10 bases align to TRBD1. This CDR3 is 15 amino acids long. Unmatched junction bases numbered 8, after V lost 7 bases and J lost 8 bases. Germline CDR1 and CDR2: LNHNV and YYDKDF (reference sequence). CDR3 residues: CATTPAGTGDSPLHF. The CDR3 bases are TGTGCCACCACCCCGGCCGGGACAGGGGATTCACCCCTCCACTTT.

The rearrangement links TRBV5-1 to TRBJ2-4; maybe TRBD1 (6 bases). The germline V gene encodes CDR1 SGHRS and CDR2 YFSETQ. V was shortened by 0 bases and J by 0 bases, with 7 bases between the two germline ends. This CDR3 has 15 residues. CDR3 region: CASSLGGLAKNIQYF. For the CDR3, the DNA is TGCGCCAGCAGCTTGGGGGGGCTAGCCAAAAACATTCAGTACTTC. Supplemented by reference TRBV5-1 and TRBJ2-4, the full variable domain reads KAGVTQTPRYLIKTRGQQVTLSCSPISGHRSVSWYQQTPGQGLQFLFEYFSETQRNKGNFPGRFSGRQFSNSRSEMNVSTLELGDSALYLCASSLGGLAKNIQYFGAGTRLSVL.

The CDR3 loop reads CASKRTATNEKLFF. The CDR3 region has the DNA TGTGCCAGTAAACGGACAGCAACTAATGAAAAACTGTTTTTT. This sequence joins TRBV2 and TRBJ1-4; perhaps TRBD1 as D (6 bases). Germline V CDR1 and CDR2: SNHLY, FYNNEI. The CDR3 runs 14 residues. V was shortened by 9 bases and J by 0 bases, with 11 bases between the two germline ends.

V and J are TRBV2 and TRBJ1-1, with TRBD1 matching over 7 bases. Trimming removed 5 bases from V and 2 bases from J; junction bases left unmatched: 5. Germline CDR1 is SNHLY and CDR2 is FYNNEI. The CDR3 runs 14 residues. The CDR3 loop reads CASSFRGDNTEAFF. The CDR3 region has the DNA TGTGCCAGCAGTTTCAGGGGGGATAACACTGAAGCTTTCTTT.

The chain carries TRBV18 and TRBJ1-4; 8 positions agree with TRBD1. V lost 1 base, J lost 7 bases, and 8 bases stayed unmatched. This CDR3 is 16 amino acids long. CDR1 and CDR2 from the germline V gene are KGHSH and LQKENI. The CDR3: CASSPLTGGGFEKLFF. CDR3 DNA sequence: TGTGCCAGCTCACCACTTACAGGGGGTGGATTTGAAAAACTGTTTTTT.